This T cell receptor beta chain was profiled in a study of T cells in Graves' hyperthyroidism and ophthalmopathy. This clonotype was picked up many times. Its antigen is not known. Template material for amplifying TCR beta CDR3 regions consisted of RNA transcripts. TCR CDR3 underwent first-round RT-PCR with the HTBI primer set. Each CDR3 protein is one row after TCRdb ran MiXCR on the multiplex PCR reads. This sample has under 400,000 distinct CDR3 sequences, with around 20% found just once. V was clipped by 1 base and J by 3 bases, with 12 bases between them. CDR1 LGHDT and CDR2 YNNKEL come from the germline V gene (reference sequence). The CDR3 spans 15 residues. Study-wide results and caveats: Most expanded thyroid clonotypes above 0.001 also appeared in blood.

Material: blood. The chain combines TRBV3-1 with TRBJ1-1; D might be TRBD1 (5 bases). This receptor was taken from a woman between 45 and 60 years old with Graves' hyperthyroidism. The CDR3 bases are TGTGCCAGCAGCCAAGGTGGGGCAGGTTACACTGAAGCTTTCTTT. Translation: CASSQGGAGYTEAFF.